This T cell receptor (beta chain) appears in the sequencing data of a study of T-cell memory formation after mild COVID-19. Study-wide findings and caveats: Clones from the second wave (peaking day 37) had unconfirmed SARS-CoV-2 specificity. Clones contracting day 15 to 85 were balanced CD4/CD8; later expanders leaned CD4+.

The CDR3 has 13 residues. V was pared by 4 bases and J by 1 base, with 6 bases between. The germline gives CDR1 SEHNR, CDR2 FQNEAQ (reference sequence). Libraries for TCRalpha and TCRbeta carried sample barcodes and unique molecular identifiers via 5'RACE. TCRdb ran MiXCR on the 5' RACE reads and lists one entry per CDR3 protein. The table lists roughly 300,000 distinct CDR3 sequences, roughly 8.2% of them singletons. Comment on this clonotype: Antigen: not known.

V is TRBV7-9 and J is TRBJ2-3, with a possible D match to TRBD2 (6 bases). The receptor's source is a man between 18 and 35 years old who had mild COVID-19 (a few samples of this study predate the infection). Cell type and time point are not known. The sequenced sample consisted of PBMCs or a T cell subset sorted from them (not recorded which). The CDR3 sequence is CASSSSGTDTQYF. DNA of the CDR3: TGTGCCAGCAGCTCTAGCGGCACAGATACGCAGTATTTT.